This is a list of T cell receptor beta chains from one sample in a study of blood T cell repertoires in COVID-19. This table comes from immunoSEQ multiplex PCR, and its TCRdb copy is limited to in-frame clones, with some not included. This sample has 150,000 or so clones, with approximately 84% found just once. The specimen sequenced was PBMCs or T cells enriched from blood (not recorded which). Receptors originate from a woman in her fifties or sixties who had recovered from COVID-19. Both conserved end residues are part of each CDR3. Each record gives: J gene, V gene, clone size, D gene, CDR3 DNA, CDR3 protein. A D gene is named only where the DNA matches it firmly. Some rows mark clone size as missing; the rest say once, few, many or name a class of expanded clone.

j_call: TRBJ1-1
v_call: TRBV5-1
clone_size: -
d_call: -
cdr3_nt: TGCGCCAGCAGCCTTAGGTCCCTTACAGGGCTGAACACTGAAGCTTTCTTT
cdr3_aa: CASSLRSLTGLNTEAFF

j_call: TRBJ1-2
v_call: TRBV7-4
clone_size: -
d_call: TRBD1
cdr3_nt: TGTGCCAGCAGCACCCCCACAGTCGGACAGGGGGGTAATGGCTACACCTTC
cdr3_aa: CASSTPTVGQGGNGYTF

j_call: TRBJ2-3
v_call: TRBV12-5
clone_size: -
d_call: -
cdr3_nt: TGTGCTAGTGGTTTGGGGGCGATTAGCACAGATACGCAGTATTTT
cdr3_aa: CASGLGAISTDTQYF

j_call: TRBJ2-2
v_call: TRBV28
clone_size: -
d_call: -
cdr3_nt: TGTGCCAGCGGAGGCCTGACTAAGCGAACCACCGGGGAGCTGTTTTTT
cdr3_aa: CASGGLTKRTTGELFF

j_call: TRBJ2-1
v_call: TRBV27
clone_size: -
d_call: TRBD2
cdr3_nt: TGTGCCAGCAGTTTCTTACGGACTAGCTCCTACAATGAGCAGTTCTTC
cdr3_aa: CASSFLRTSSYNEQFF

j_call: TRBJ1-1
v_call: TRBV6-5
clone_size: -
d_call: -
cdr3_nt: TGTGCCAGCAGCGGCAGGATGAACACTGAAGCTTTCTTT
cdr3_aa: CASSGRMNTEAFF

j_call: TRBJ1-2
v_call: TRBV14
clone_size: -
d_call: TRBD1
cdr3_nt: TGTGCCAGCAGCCAGGGACAGGGGGAGATCTATGGCTACACCTTC
cdr3_aa: CASSQGQGEIYGYTF

j_call: TRBJ1-1
v_call: TRBV19
clone_size: -
d_call: -
cdr3_nt: TGTGCCAGTAGTAAGGGACATGAATACATGAACACTGAAGCTTTCTTT
cdr3_aa: CASSKGHEYMNTEAFF

j_call: TRBJ2-2
v_call: TRBV18
clone_size: -
d_call: -
cdr3_nt: TGTGCCAGCTCACCACCGGGAGACGGTTACACCGGGGAGCTGTTTTTT
cdr3_aa: CASSPPGDGYTGELFF

j_call: TRBJ2-1
v_call: TRBV24-1
clone_size: -
d_call: -
cdr3_nt: TGTGCCACCAGTGATCGACGGAGGGGAAATGAGCAGTTCTTC
cdr3_aa: CATSDRRRGNEQFF

j_call: TRBJ2-7
v_call: TRBV2
clone_size: -
d_call: TRBD1
cdr3_nt: TGTGCCAGCAAGGGACAGACTATGGCCTACGAGCAGTACTTC
cdr3_aa: CASKGQTMAYEQYF

j_call: TRBJ1-5
v_call: TRBV30
clone_size: -
d_call: TRBD1
cdr3_nt: TGTGCCTGGAGTGTAGGGACAGGGGCCTATAGCAATCAGCCCCAGCATTTT
cdr3_aa: CAWSVGTGAYSNQPQHF

j_call: TRBJ2-2
v_call: TRBV9
clone_size: -
d_call: TRBD1
cdr3_nt: TGTGCCAGCAGCGTTGAACAGGGGGCGGCGAACACCGGGGAGCTGTTTTTT
cdr3_aa: CASSVEQGAANTGELFF

j_call: TRBJ1-5
v_call: TRBV30
clone_size: -
d_call: -
cdr3_nt: TGTGCCTGGAGTTCCGGACAGCCCAATCAGCCCCAGCATTTT
cdr3_aa: CAWSSGQPNQPQHF

j_call: TRBJ1-1
v_call: TRBV7-9
clone_size: few
d_call: -
cdr3_nt: TGTGCCAGCAGCTTAGCGAGCACGAACACTGAAGCTTTCTTT
cdr3_aa: CASSLASTNTEAFF

j_call: TRBJ2-7
v_call: TRBV24-1
clone_size: -
d_call: TRBD1
cdr3_nt: TGTGCCACCAGTGATTCGTCCGGGACAGGGCCTCGCGAGCAGTACTTC
cdr3_aa: CATSDSSGTGPREQYF

j_call: TRBJ2-1
v_call: TRBV19
clone_size: -
d_call: -
cdr3_nt: TGTGCCAGTAGCAAAGGACTGTACAATGAGCAGTTCTTC
cdr3_aa: CASSKGLYNEQFF

j_call: TRBJ2-5
v_call: TRBV7-9
clone_size: few
d_call: TRBD1
cdr3_nt: TGTGCCAGCAGCTTAGTAGCCAGGGGGTCTCGTTTGGGAGAGACCCAGTACTTC
cdr3_aa: CASSLVARGSRLGETQYF

j_call: TRBJ1-2
v_call: TRBV2
clone_size: -
d_call: TRBD1
cdr3_nt: TGTGCCAGCAGTGTGACAGGGCAGAATGGCTACACCTTC
cdr3_aa: CASSVTGQNGYTF

j_call: TRBJ1-1
v_call: TRBV27
clone_size: once
d_call: -
cdr3_nt: TGTGCCAGCCTGACCCGGGATGGCACTGAAGCTTTCTTT
cdr3_aa: CASLTRDGTEAFF

j_call: TRBJ1-6
v_call: TRBV6-5
clone_size: -
d_call: -
cdr3_nt: TGTGCCAGCAGTTACTCGGTTTTTCAGAATTCACCCCTCCACTTT
cdr3_aa: CASSYSVFQNSPLHF

j_call: TRBJ2-5
v_call: TRBV5-1
clone_size: -
d_call: TRBD1
cdr3_nt: TGCGCCAGCAGCTTGGAAGGGGGCTCAGGAGAGACCCAGTACTTC
cdr3_aa: CASSLEGGSGETQYF

j_call: TRBJ2-1
v_call: TRBV7-9
clone_size: -
d_call: TRBD2
cdr3_nt: TGTGCCAGCGTAGCGGGGAACAATGAGCAGTTCTTC
cdr3_aa: CASVAGNNEQFF